This T cell receptor (beta chain) was identified during a study of blood T cell repertoires in COVID-19. CDR3 size: 15 residues. The V gene's germline CDR1 is SGHDT and CDR2 YYEEEE. V lost 2 bases and J 6 bases, leaving 15 bases between the germline ends. TCRdb keeps only in-frame clones here, not all; method: immunoSEQ multiplex PCR. The sample has roughly 49,000 clones, around nine tenths seen once; the top ten hold more than 8%. J is TRBJ1-5 and V is TRBV5-6, with D uncertain. This TCR was sampled from a woman of 80 years or more with acute or convalescent COVID-19. Sequenced sample: peripheral blood. CDR3 sequence (DNA): TGTGCCAGCAGCTTTCGGGGAAGCGGTAGTCAGCCCCAGCATTTT. The encoded protein is CASSFRGSGSQPQHF.